This T cell receptor (beta chain) is drawn from a study of T-cell memory formation after mild COVID-19. The germline CDR1 and CDR2 sequences are LGHDT and YNNKEL (reference sequence). V was clipped by 5 bases and J by 1 base, with 6 bases between them. This CDR3 spans 12 amino acids. Employing constant-segment primers, 5'RACE generated TCR alpha and TCR beta cDNA libraries bearing sample barcodes and UMIs. TCRdb re-called the 5' RACE reads through MiXCR, storing one row per CDR3 protein. The data contain around 120,000 distinct CDR3 sequences, about 15% of them singletons. Worth noting for this clonotype: Its cognate antigen is unknown.

General study points: CD4+ contracting clones were found mainly in CM and EM, and CD8+ ones in EMRA. Later expanders leaned CD4+, whereas clones that contracted between day 15 and 85 were balanced CD4/CD8.

This chain connects TRBV3-1 to TRBJ2-7; D uncertain. This clonotype was obtained from an adult woman who had mild COVID-19 (a few samples of this study predate the infection). Cell type and time point are not known. The sample consisted of PBMCs or a T cell subset sorted from them (not recorded which). CDR3 sequence (DNA): TGTGCCAGCAGCACATCTTCCTACGAGCAGTACTTC. This gives the protein CASSTSSYEQYF.